This entry lists 12 T cell receptor beta chains sequenced from one sample in a study of Graves' ophthalmopathy and Graves' hyperthyroidism. The TCR beta CDR3 regions underwent amplification from RNA transcripts. HTBI-primed first-round RT-PCR preceded second-round multiplex PCR. TCRdb ran MiXCR on the multiplex PCR reads and lists one entry per CDR3 protein. The sample lists about 550,000 distinct CDR3 sequences; under 45% were seen once. Sequenced sample: peripheral blood or thyroid tissue (not recorded which). The receptors originated from an adult man with Graves' hyperthyroidism.

The V and J genes are TRBV5-1 and TRBJ1-5, with D uncertain. Between the trimmed V and J ends, which lost 0 bases and 6 bases, there was a span of 7 bases. CDR1 is SGHRS, CDR2 YFSETQ, per germline. This CDR3 has 13 residues. Here the CDR3 DNA reads TGCGCCAGCAGCTTGGAGCACGGTCAGCCCCAGCATTTT. Translation gives CASSLEHGQPQHF.

The chain joins TRBV27 to TRBJ2-2; weak D call: TRBD2 (6 bases). Trimming removed 0 bases at V and 5 bases at J, with 16 bases between. The CDR3 is 17 amino acids. Germline values: CDR1 MNHEY, CDR2 SMNVEV (reference sequence). The CDR3 here is CASSLSFLGGRTGELFF. Here the CDR3 DNA reads TGTGCCAGCAGTTTATCATTTCTGGGGGGAAGGACCGGGGAGCTGTTTTTT.

This clonotype was seen more than once but under ten times. The junction does not match germline at one end; this may be a read error. The V gene is TRBV7-3, the J gene TRBJ2-7; D is unresolved. Germline V lookup: CDR1 SGHTA, CDR2 FQGTGA. The CDR3 runs 13 residues. The CDR3 loop is CASSSYLSDEQYF. As DNA, the CDR3 is TGTGCCAGCAGCTCCTACCTCTCCGACGAGCAGTACTTC. Complete variable domain (other parts from reference TRBV7-3 and TRBJ2-7): GAGVSQTPSNKVTEKGKYVELRCDPISGHTALYWYRQSLGQGPEFLIYFQGTGAADDSGLPNDRFFAVRPEGSVSTLKIQRTERGDSAVYLCASSSYLSDEQYFGPGTRLTVT.

This clonotype was seen only once. The J gene is TRBJ2-7, the V gene TRBV25-1; 8 bases fit TRBD2. Trimming removed 6 bases from V and 0 bases from J; junction bases left unmatched: 10. CDR1 is MGHDK and CDR2 is SYGVNS in the germline V gene. The CDR3 contains 16 residues. The CDR3 nucleotides read TGTGCCAGCAGCCCCCGGAGCGGGAGACTCTCCTACGAGCAGTACTTC. Its translation: CASSPRSGRLSYEQYF.

The chain couples TRBV5-5 to TRBJ1-2; 8 positions agree with TRBD1. V trimming: 5 bases; J trimming: 7 bases; junction bases outside the gene matches: 7. Germline V gene sequence: CDR1 SGHKS, CDR2 YYEKEE (reference sequence). This CDR3 is 13 amino acids long. CDR3: CASRKTGGSGYTF. The CDR3 DNA follows: TGTGCCAGCAGGAAAACAGGGGGAAGTGGCTACACCTTC. Complete variable domain (other parts from reference TRBV5-5 and TRBJ1-2): DAGVTQSPTHLIKTRGQQVTLRCSPISGHKSVSWYQQVLGQGPQFIFQYYEKEERGRGNFPDRFSARQFPNYSSELNVNALLLGDSALYLCASRKTGGSGYTFGSGTRLTVV.

The chain employs TRBV12-3 or TRBV12-4 and TRBJ1-5; TRBD1 matches 7 bases. The V gene end was trimmed by 5 bases and the J gene end by 3 bases; junction bases not matched to a gene: 7. The CDR3 consists of 15 residues. The CDR3 here is CASSPQGVDNQPQHF. The CDR3 bases are TGTGCCAGCAGTCCGCAGGGGGTAGACAATCAGCCCCAGCATTTT.

The chain links TRBV24-1 to TRBJ1-1, with 12 bases lining up with TRBD1. The CDR3 is 17 residues long. With 2 bases clipped from V and 4 bases from J, the junction kept 7 bases outside the gene matches. The germline V gene encodes CDR1 KGHDR and CDR2 SFDVKD. In DNA form, the CDR3 reads TGTGCCACCAGTGATTCCGGGACAGGGGGCGCGAGCACTGAAGCTTTCTTT. Protein product: CATSDSGTGGASTEAFF.

The sample holds many counts of this clonotype. The J gene is TRBJ1-6, the V gene TRBV27, with a possible D match to TRBD1 (5 bases). CDR1 and CDR2 (germline): MNHEY, SMNVEV (reference sequence). CDR3 length: 13 residues. Trimming took 6 bases from V and 9 from J, leaving 12 bases between them. This CDR3 reads CASSGTPSSPLHF. The CDR3 DNA is TGTGCCAGCAGCGGGACCCCCTCTTCACCCCTCCACTTT.

The J gene is TRBJ2-7, the V gene TRBV10-3; D might be TRBD2 (7 bases). The J call is uncertain, as TRBJ2-1 better fits the DNA end. Germline lookup yields CDR1 ENHRY and CDR2 SYGVKD. The CDR3 extends over 15 amino acids. For the CDR3, the DNA is TGTGCCATCAGTGGGACTAGGGGGGATTCCAATGAGCAGTTCTTC. Translated, it gives CAISGTRGDSNEQFF.

This clonotype was counted once. One end of the junction varies from germline; a read error may be responsible. The chain links TRBV24-1 to TRBJ1-5; D is possibly TRBD1 (6 bases). The CDR3 spans 16 residues. Per the germline V gene, CDR1 is KGHDR and CDR2 is SFDVKD. The CDR3 sequence: CATSARGEQGNQPQHF. In DNA, the CDR3 is TGTGCCACCAGTGCTAGAGGAGAACAGGGAAATCAGCCCCAACATTTT.

In this sample, this clonotype turned up a few times. This rearrangement joins TRBV11-3 to TRBJ1-2; no clear D. Looked up from germline, CDR1 is SGHNT and CDR2 is YENEEA. The V end lost 4 bases, the J end lost 5 bases, and 14 bases lay between the germline ends. This CDR3 is built from 14 residues. DNA of the CDR3: TGTGCCAGCAGCTCCCGCGCGGACCCTTATGGCTACACCTTC. The encoded protein is CASSSRADPYGYTF. Complete variable domain (other parts from reference TRBV11-3 and TRBJ1-2): EAGVVQSPRYKIIEKKQPVAFWCNPISGHNTLYWYLQNLGQGPELLIRYENEEAVDDSQLPKDRFSAERLKGVDSTLKIQPAELGDSAVYLCASSSRADPYGYTFGSGTRLTVV.

The V call is TRBV12-3 or TRBV12-4, the J call TRBJ2-1; TRBD2 matches at 10 bases. J gave up 6 bases and V 3 bases, and 5 bases lay outside the gene matches. This CDR3 region has 15 residues. CDR3 in amino acids: CASSFERGGLNEQFF. CDR3 DNA sequence: TGTGCCAGCAGTTTCGAGCGGGGGGGCCTCAATGAGCAGTTCTTC.